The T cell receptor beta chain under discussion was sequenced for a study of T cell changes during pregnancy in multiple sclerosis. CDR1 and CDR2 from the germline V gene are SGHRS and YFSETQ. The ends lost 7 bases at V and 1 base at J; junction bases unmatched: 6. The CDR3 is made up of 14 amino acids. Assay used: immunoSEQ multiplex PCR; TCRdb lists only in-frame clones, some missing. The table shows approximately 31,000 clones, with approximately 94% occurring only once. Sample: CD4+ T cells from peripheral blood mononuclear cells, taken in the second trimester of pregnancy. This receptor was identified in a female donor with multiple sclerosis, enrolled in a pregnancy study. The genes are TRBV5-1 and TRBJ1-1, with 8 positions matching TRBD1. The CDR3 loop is CASQRQGTNTEAFF. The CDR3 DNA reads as TGCGCCAGCCAGAGACAGGGGACGAACACTGAAGCTTTCTTT.